This TCR beta chain was sequenced during a study of vaccination effects on CD4 cells after COVID-19. Antigen-specific CD4+ T cell clonotypes were called by their expansion after viral peptide-pool culture in ViraFEST. Culturing for around ten days preceded CD4+ T cell isolation. The cohort was immunized with two doses of either the BNT162b2 or mRNA-1273 vaccine. IL-2 at 10 IU/ml and peptides at roughly 9.6 ug/ml were added to cultured PBMC, approximately 2 million per well. Sequencing used immunoSEQ multiplex PCR; TCRdb keeps in-frame clones, though not all of them. The repertoire holds about 59,000 clones, with roughly three quarters as singletons. As regards this clone: Its antigen is not known.

The CDR3 is 15 amino acids. V gave up 6 bases and J gave up 4 bases, with 15 bases separating them. Germline-derived CDR1 and CDR2 are MDHEN and SYDVKM. The chain uses TRBV28 and TRBJ1-4; D is perhaps TRBD1 (5 bases). The sample was CD4+ T cells from PBMCs cultured with HCoV-OC43 spike peptides, taken after COVID-19 vaccination. As to subset: HCoV-OC43 spike overlapping peptide pool stimulation. The sequence was collected from a human donor who received a COVID-19 vaccine. CDR3: CASSSPGGLNEKLFF. The CDR3 DNA reads as TGTGCCAGCAGCTCCCCGGGGGGTCTTAATGAAAAACTGTTTTTT.